This is a list of T cell receptor beta chains from one sample in a study of blood T cell repertoires in COVID-19. Clones were sequenced by immunoSEQ multiplex PCR, and TCRdb holds only the in-frame ones, with some missing. The table shows 210,000 or so clones, with almost 90% occurring only once. Sequenced input: peripheral blood. These receptors came from an older woman with acute or convalescent COVID-19. The CDR3 runs from the conserved cysteine through the conserved F or W. A D gene is named only where the DNA matches it firmly. The size entry is marked missing in some rows and otherwise reads once, few, many or a size class.

V,J,D,size,DNA,CDR3
TRBV6-2/TRBV6-3,TRBJ2-7,NA,NA,TGTGCCAGCAGCCCCCTAAGCGTATCAACCTACGAGCAGTACTTC,CASSPLSVSTYEQYF
TRBV9,TRBJ2-5,NA,NA,TGTGCCAGCAGCCCTACCCGGCAAGAGACCCAGTACTTC,CASSPTRQETQYF
TRBV3-1/TRBV3-2,TRBJ2-7,NA,few,TGTGCCAGCAGCCAAGTTTTCCTGAGGGAGGCGTCCTACGAGCAGTACTTC,CASSQVFLREASYEQYF
TRBV24-1,TRBJ1-2,TRBD1,NA,TGTGCCACCAGTGAAATGGACAGGGGTGTCTATGGCTACACCTTC,CATSEMDRGVYGYTF
TRBV5-1,TRBJ2-3,TRBD2,NA,TGCGCCAGCAGCTTGTCGCGGGGGGGCGGAGATACGCAGTATTTT,CASSLSRGGGDTQYF
TRBV6-6,TRBJ1-4,TRBD1,NA,TGTGCCAGCAGTTACTCGACAGGGGGCAATGAAAAACTGTTTTTT,CASSYSTGGNEKLFF
TRBV7-2,TRBJ1-3,NA,NA,TGTGCCAGCAGTCTAGGCCGGGGAAACACCATATATTTT,CASSLGRGNTIYF
TRBV20-1,TRBJ2-1,TRBD2,NA,TGCAGTGCTAGTCTTGCGGGGGGTGGTGAGCAGTTCTTC,CSASLAGGGEQFF
TRBV30,TRBJ1-6,TRBD1,NA,TGTGCCTGGAGAATGGGACAGGGTAATTCACCCCTCCACTTT,CAWRMGQGNSPLHF
TRBV30,TRBJ1-1,NA,NA,TGTGCCTGGAGTGTACAAAGGACAACGAACACTGAAGCTTTCTTT,CAWSVQRTTNTEAFF
TRBV28,TRBJ1-3,NA,NA,TGTGCCAGCAGTCGGTTGCCTTACTCTGGAAACACCATATATTTT,CASSRLPYSGNTIYF
TRBV3-1/TRBV3-2,TRBJ1-6,TRBD1,NA,TGTGCCAGCAGCACCCGGGACAGGAAGTTTTCACCCCTCCACTTT,CASSTRDRKFSPLHF
TRBV10-3,TRBJ2-7,NA,NA,TGTGCCATCAGTGATGTAGGGGGGGACTACGAGCAGTACTTC,CAISDVGGDYEQYF
TRBV30,TRBJ1-3,NA,NA,TGTGCCTGGAGTAAGACAGCCTCTGGAAACACCATATATTTT,CAWSKTASGNTIYF
TRBV6-5,TRBJ1-5,NA,few,TGTGCCAGCAGTTCGCAGGGAGGTAACAATCAGCCCCAGCATTTT,CASSSQGGNNQPQHF
TRBV28,TRBJ2-2,TRBD2,NA,TGTGCCAGCAGTTTAGTAGCGGGAAGCGCCGGGGAGCTGTTTTTT,CASSLVAGSAGELFF
TRBV28,TRBJ1-1,NA,NA,TGTGCCAGCAATCCTGCTAGGAACACTGAAGCTTTCTTT,CASNPARNTEAFF
TRBV19,TRBJ2-1,TRBD1,NA,TGTGCCAGTAGTACCTCGACAGGGGGCGCGTACAATGAGCAGTTCTTC,CASSTSTGGAYNEQFF
TRBV11-3,TRBJ2-1,NA,NA,TGTGCCAGCAGCGAGAGCTCCTACAATGAGCAGTTCTTC,CASSESSYNEQFF
TRBV28,TRBJ2-3,TRBD2,NA,TGTGCCAGCAGTTTAATAGCGGGAGGGGTCGCAGATACGCAGTATTTT,CASSLIAGGVADTQYF
TRBV24-1,TRBJ2-2,NA,few,TGTGCCACCAGTGATTTGAGTGGCAGGGAGAACACCGGGGAGCTGTTTTTT,CATSDLSGRENTGELFF
TRBV28,TRBJ2-5,TRBD2,NA,TGTGCCAGCAAGCGGGACGGCCCTCAGTTGGCCCAGTACTTC,CASKRDGPQLAQYF
TRBV4-3,TRBJ2-1,NA,NA,TGCGCCAGCAGTACCGGGAGTTCGACCTACAATGAGCAGTTCTTC,CASSTGSSTYNEQFF
TRBV4-2,TRBJ2-2,NA,NA,TGTGCCAGCAGCCAAGCGCTCCCTGGATTAAACACGGGAAACACCGGGGAGCTGTTTTTT,CASSQALPGLNTGNTGELFF
TRBV5-1,TRBJ1-3,NA,NA,TGCGCCAGCAGCCCGGGCGGGGGCCTCTCTGGAAACACCATATATTTT,CASSPGGGLSGNTIYF
TRBV28,TRBJ1-5,NA,NA,TGTGCCAGCAGTTTAGGGCACAGTCAGCCCCAGCATTTT,CASSLGHSQPQHF
TRBV10-2,TRBJ2-7,TRBD2,NA,TGCGCCAGCCTTAAGACTAGCGGGGGCTCCTACGAGCAGTACTTC,CASLKTSGGSYEQYF
TRBV15,TRBJ2-3,TRBD2,NA,TGTGCCACCAGTTCGACTAGCTCAGCAGATACGCAGTATTTT,CATSSTSSADTQYF
TRBV30,TRBJ2-5,TRBD1,NA,TGTGCCTGGAGTATACTTACAGGGGGCGGAGAGACCCAGTACTTC,CAWSILTGGGETQYF
TRBV11-2,TRBJ2-3,NA,NA,TGTGCCAGCAGCGGAGTTACAGGCGGGGCGCAGTATTTT,CASSGVTGGAQYF
TRBV6-5,TRBJ1-2,TRBD1,once,TGTGCCAGCAGTTACTCGACGCAGGGGGCAAGTGGCTACACCTTC,CASSYSTQGASGYTF
TRBV19,TRBJ1-3,NA,NA,TGTGCCAGTATTGAGCGCTCTGGAAACACCATATATTTT,CASIERSGNTIYF
TRBV7-9,TRBJ1-5,TRBD1,NA,TGTGCCAGCAGCCGAGGGACAGGGGAGGGCAATCAGCCCCAGCATTTT,CASSRGTGEGNQPQHF
TRBV10-3,TRBJ1-3,TRBD1,NA,TGTGCCATCGCAAGGGGGCTTGGAAACACCATATATTTT,CAIARGLGNTIYF
TRBV5-1,TRBJ1-2,TRBD1,few,TGCGCCAGCAGCCCTACAACAGGGGCCTCAGGAGGCTACACCTTC,CASSPTTGASGGYTF